A few counts support the clone carrying this TCR beta chain. Its antigen is still unknown. The CDR3 sequence is 16 residues long. The record originates from a study of response to subunit inactivated influenza vaccine. Study-level results: Authors suggested each seasonal influenza vaccination recruits few new T cells.

TCRdb re-called the RT-PCR reads through MiXCR, storing one row per CDR3 protein. Of approximately 570,000 distinct CDR3 sequences listed, less than 8% are singletons. The sequence derives from a man aged 45 to 75 who received an inactivated influenza vaccine. J is TRBJ2-1 and V is TRBV21-1. TRBV21-1 is a recognized pseudogene. The sample consisted of PBMCs from blood, taken around 25 months after vaccination. The CDR3 DNA reads TGTGCCAGCAGCAAAACGCACCCGGACTCCTACAATGAGCAGTTCTTC. This codes for CASSKTHPDSYNEQFF.